This T cell receptor (beta chain) was retrieved from a study of blood T cell repertoires in COVID-19 (dated by TCRdb to the early 2020s). Background on the whole study: Collaborator samples came from the United States, Italy and Spain and covered acute and convalescent phases of COVID-19. The prospective study material was composed of cDNA or gDNA derived from T cells, B-cell-depleted T cells, or PBMCs. The dataset comprised deeply sampled blood TCRbeta repertoires from subjects exposed to, actively infected with, or recovered from COVID-19. The repertoires were released in a freely available public database meant as a resource for research on the immune response to SARS-CoV-2. Samples were obtained from the ongoing ImmuneRACE study (first 160 participants) and from over 1,000 subjects provided by 6 global collaborators. Sample metadata almost always included a de-identified subject ID, COVID-19 status, age in years and sex. Where available, HLA class I and class II types were obtained from metadata supplied by the sample provider rather than from assay-based typing. Results the study describes overall, beyond this receptor: How much clinical and demographic metadata was included differed by source and by participant, and the metadata was provided uncurated.

On this clone itself: Its antigen is currently not known. No qualities accompany the bases; no much larger clone lies one base away.

Enrolling through a virtual design, the prospective study's participants ranged in age from roughly 18 to 90 years and lived across more than 20 United States geographic areas. To assign participants to cohorts, the prospective study relied on clinical history that participants themselves reported in a screening survey and a study questionnaire. Recovered participants in ImmuneRACE Cohort 3 were defined by two consecutive negative NP/OP PCR tests, clearance by a healthcare professional, or resolution of symptoms. In the prospective study, mobile phlebotomists collected whole blood, serum and a nasopharyngeal or oropharyngeal swab from each participant. Participants in the prospective study had the option to provide additional blood draws and questionnaires over a 2-month period. Before DNA extraction, prospective study blood samples were shipped either frozen or at room temperature. TCRbeta CDR3 regions were amplified from genomic DNA by means of the immunoSEQ Assay, a bias-controlled multiplex PCR. The source study handled its data this way. The number of nucleated cells in each sample was estimated from the amplification of reference gene primers within the assay. Sequence reads were collapsed and filtered to measure the absolute abundance of every unique TCRbeta CDR3 rearrangement. For each sample, productive Simpson clonality was calculated as the square root of Simpson's diversity index over productive rearrangements. Drawn from immuneACCESS, this table holds only the in-frame rearrangements with V and J called that TCRdb kept. Clones are partly lost; checked studies trace under half to an unresolved V gene and leave the rest unexplained. The V and J calls and the clone size are those of that table, but D and trimming were determined from the DNA. This sample gives about 130,000 clones in total; roughly 90% of them show up just once. Of the sample, 2% to 2.5% falls within the top ten clones.

Sequenced: PBMCs or T cells enriched from blood (not recorded which). This clonotype was obtained from a woman in her 50s who had recovered from COVID-19.

The DNA is TGTGCCAGCAGTGGACTAGCGGCCACCGGGGAGCTGTTTTTT. Its product reads: CASSGLAATGELFF. The rearrangement joined TRBV2 to TRBJ2-2; a stretch of 9 junction bases matches TRBD2. The germline V gene encodes CDR1 SNHLY and CDR2 FYNNEI. The CDR3 contains 14 residues, cysteine and phenylalanine counted. This entry keeps only the CDR3 DNA: 42 bases, framed from base 1. Trimmed from V: 4 bases; trimmed from J: 4 bases; junction bases lacking a gene match: 1.